The 5 T cell receptor beta chains below were found in one sample sequenced in a study of identifying expanded T cells in peripheral blood. Assay: immunoSEQ multiplex PCR; the TCRdb copy retains only in-frame clones and omits some. The table lists 80,000 to 90,000 clones, approximately 86% of them singletons. The sample was blood. These receptors came from a person between 18 and 75 years old in good health.

J is TRBJ1-2 and V is TRBV9, with a tentative D call TRBD1 (5 bases). Deletions cut 7 bases from V and 8 bases from J, with 12 bases between. This CDR3 is built from 11 residues. Germline V gene lookup returns CDR1 SGDLS and CDR2 YYNGEE. Written as DNA, the CDR3 is TGTGCCAGCTCCCGAGGGGACGGCTACACCTTC. Protein sequence: CASSRGDGYTF.

The chain couples TRBV7-9 to TRBJ2-1, with TRBD2 matching over 9 bases. CDR1 SEHNR and CDR2 FQNEAQ come from the germline V gene (reference sequence). V shed 5 bases, J shed 6 bases, and the junction held 8 bases outside the gene matches. This CDR3 has 15 residues. The CDR3 nucleotides read TGTGCCAGCAGCGCAAGACTAGCGGTGGGCAATGAGCAGTTCTTC. Translated: CASSARLAVGNEQFF. Together with reference TRBV7-9 and TRBJ2-1, the CDR3 gives the full variable domain: DTGVSQNPRHKITKRGQNVTFRCDPISEHNRLYWYRQTLGQGPEFLTYFQNEAQLEKSRLLSDRFSAERPKGSFSTLEIQRTEQGDSAMYLCASSARLAVGNEQFFGPGTRLTVL.

V usage is TRBV7-9 and J usage is TRBJ1-2; 7 nucleotides match TRBD1. From germline, CDR1 is SEHNR and CDR2 FQNEAQ (reference sequence). The CDR3 is 19 amino acids. V lost 4 bases and J lost 3; bases outside the gene matches: 20. This CDR3 reads CASSYYGHSQGDPDYGYTF. CDR3 nucleotide sequence: TGTGCCAGCAGCTACTATGGTCACAGTCAGGGGGACCCTGACTATGGCTACACCTTC.

V and J are TRBV14 and TRBJ2-3, with D perhaps being TRBD1 or TRBD2 (5 bases each). This CDR3 has 13 residues. Germline lookup yields CDR1 SGHDN and CDR2 FVKESK. V lost 2 bases, J lost 8 bases, and 11 bases lay in between. This CDR3 reads CASSQRGVSTQYF. In DNA, the CDR3 is TGTGCCAGCAGCCAACGAGGGGTCTCTACGCAGTATTTT.

The J gene is TRBJ1-1, the V gene TRBV5-5; D is unresolved. The germline CDR1 and CDR2 sequences are SGHKS and YYEKEE (reference sequence). The CDR3 runs 12 residues. V lost 0 bases and J lost 8, with 8 bases in between. The CDR3 is CASSLEGREAFF. DNA for the CDR3: TGTGCCAGCAGCTTGGAAGGGCGAGAAGCTTTCTTT.